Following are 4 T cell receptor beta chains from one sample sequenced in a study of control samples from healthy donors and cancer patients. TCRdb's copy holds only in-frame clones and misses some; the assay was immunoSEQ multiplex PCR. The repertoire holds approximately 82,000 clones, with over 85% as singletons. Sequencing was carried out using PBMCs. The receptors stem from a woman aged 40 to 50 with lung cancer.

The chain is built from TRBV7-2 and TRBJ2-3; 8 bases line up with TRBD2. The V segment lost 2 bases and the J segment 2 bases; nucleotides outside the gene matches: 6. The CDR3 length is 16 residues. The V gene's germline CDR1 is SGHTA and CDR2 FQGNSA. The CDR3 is CASSLPSGSLTDTQYF. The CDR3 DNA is TGTGCCAGCAGCTTACCTAGCGGGTCTCTCACAGATACGCAGTATTTT.

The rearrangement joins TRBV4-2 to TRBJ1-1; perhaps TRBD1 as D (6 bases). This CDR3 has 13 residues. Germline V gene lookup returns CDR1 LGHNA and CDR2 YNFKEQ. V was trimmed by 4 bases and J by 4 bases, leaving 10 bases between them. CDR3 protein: CASSLTGPTEAFF. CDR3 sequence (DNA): TGTGCCAGCAGCCTAACAGGGCCCACTGAAGCTTTCTTT.

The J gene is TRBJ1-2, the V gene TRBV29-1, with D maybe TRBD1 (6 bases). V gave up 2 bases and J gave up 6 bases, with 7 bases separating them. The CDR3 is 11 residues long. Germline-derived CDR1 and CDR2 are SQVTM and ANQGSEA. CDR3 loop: CSVERDNGYTF. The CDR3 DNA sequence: TGCAGCGTTGAAAGGGACAATGGCTACACCTTC.

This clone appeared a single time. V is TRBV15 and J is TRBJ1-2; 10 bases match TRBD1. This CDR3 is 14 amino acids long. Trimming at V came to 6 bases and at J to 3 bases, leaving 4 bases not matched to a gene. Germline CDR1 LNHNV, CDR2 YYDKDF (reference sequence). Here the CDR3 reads CATRGTGADYGYTF. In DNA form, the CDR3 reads TGTGCCACCAGGGGGACAGGGGCCGACTATGGCTACACCTTC.